This T cell receptor beta chain was found in a study of blood T cell repertoires in COVID-19 (dated by TCRdb to about 2020). General notes on the study: Samples from collaborators originated in the United States, Italy and Spain and spanned both the acute and convalescent phases of COVID-19. The prospective study material was composed of cDNA or gDNA derived from T cells, B-cell-depleted T cells, or PBMCs. Deeply sampled blood TCRbeta repertoires from subjects exposed to, actively infected with, or recovered from COVID-19 were included in the dataset. The repertoires were released in a freely available public database meant as a resource for research on the immune response to SARS-CoV-2. The samples were drawn from two sources: the first 160 participants of the ongoing ImmuneRACE study, and 1,200 or so subjects contributed by 6 global collaborators. The sample metadata nearly always contained a de-identified subject ID, COVID-19 status, age in years and sex. Where available, HLA class I and class II types were taken from metadata supplied by the sample provider and were not determined by assay-based typing.

Whole blood was collected in K2EDTA tubes by collaborating institutions according to the institutions' own protocols. Collaborator samples were shipped for TCRbeta analysis as frozen whole blood, isolated PBMCs, or DNA extracted from either sample type. The immunoSEQ Assay, a bias-controlled multiplex PCR, was used to amplify TCRbeta CDR3 regions from genomic DNA. On the authors' methods: Nucleated cell counts per sample were estimated from amplification of reference gene primers within the assay. To quantify the absolute abundance of each unique TCRbeta CDR3 rearrangement, sequence reads were collapsed and filtered. For each sample, productive Simpson clonality was calculated as the square root of Simpson's diversity index over productive rearrangements. TCRdb holds this immuneACCESS table with in-frame rearrangements only. Some clones are missing; in checked studies, unresolved V genes explain under half, and the rest has no known cause. V and J calls plus clone size are reproduced from that table; the DNA served to infer D and trimming. The sample profile shows around 100,000 clones; around nine tenths of them were found once. The ten largest clones represent 1.7% of the sample.

Note on this clone: There is no known antigen for this receptor. No much larger clone is present one base from it, and per-base qualities are unavailable.

On the study overall, not on this receptor specifically: The amount of clinical and demographic metadata varied by source and participant and was provided uncurated.

V loses 9 bases at its end and J loses 9 bases; junction bases beyond the gene matches: 23. CDR1 and CDR2, looked up from the germline V gene, are SGHDN and FVKESK. The CDR3 runs 19 amino acids, cysteine and phenylalanine included. Only CDR3 DNA is held: 57 bases, read in frame from base 1. The V gene is TRBV14 and the J gene is TRBJ1-6; 10 nucleotides in the junction match TRBD1. The receptor was isolated from a man older than 75 with acute or convalescent COVID-19. The sequenced sample was peripheral blood. The CDR3 in this case is CASAGGDRGLTAQGSPLHF. The DNA is as follows: TGTGCCAGTGCGGGTGGGGACAGGGGACTCACCGCGCAGGGTTCACCCCTCCACTTT.